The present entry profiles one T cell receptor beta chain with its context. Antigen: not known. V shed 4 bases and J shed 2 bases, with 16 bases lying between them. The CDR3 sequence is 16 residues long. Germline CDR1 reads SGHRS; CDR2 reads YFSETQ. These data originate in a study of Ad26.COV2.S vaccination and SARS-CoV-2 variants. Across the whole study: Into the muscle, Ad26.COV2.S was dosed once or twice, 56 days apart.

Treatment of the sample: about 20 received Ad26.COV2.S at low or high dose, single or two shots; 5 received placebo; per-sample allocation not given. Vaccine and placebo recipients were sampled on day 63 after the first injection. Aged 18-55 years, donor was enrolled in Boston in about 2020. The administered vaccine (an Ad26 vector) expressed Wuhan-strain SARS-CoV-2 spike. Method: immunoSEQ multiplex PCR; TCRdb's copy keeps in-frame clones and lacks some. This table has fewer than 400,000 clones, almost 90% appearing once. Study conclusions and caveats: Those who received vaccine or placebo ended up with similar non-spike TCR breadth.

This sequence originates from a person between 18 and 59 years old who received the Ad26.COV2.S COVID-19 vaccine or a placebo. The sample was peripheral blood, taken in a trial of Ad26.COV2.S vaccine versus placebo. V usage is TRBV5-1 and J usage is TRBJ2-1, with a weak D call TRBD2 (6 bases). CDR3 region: CASSLPSGTPYNEQFF. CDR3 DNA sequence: TGCGCCAGCAGCCTTCCCTCCGGGACTCCCTACAATGAGCAGTTCTTC.